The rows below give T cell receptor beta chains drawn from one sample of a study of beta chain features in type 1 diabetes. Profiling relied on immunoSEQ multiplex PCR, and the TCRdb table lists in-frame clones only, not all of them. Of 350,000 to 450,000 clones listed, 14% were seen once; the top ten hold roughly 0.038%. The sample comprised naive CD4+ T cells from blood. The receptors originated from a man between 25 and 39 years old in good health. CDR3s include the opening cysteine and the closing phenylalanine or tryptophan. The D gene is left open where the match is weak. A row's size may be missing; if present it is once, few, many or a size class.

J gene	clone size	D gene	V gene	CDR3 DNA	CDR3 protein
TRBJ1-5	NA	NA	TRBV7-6	TGTGCCAGCAGCCTCGGAAGAAATCAGCCCCAGCATTTT	CASSLGRNQPQHF
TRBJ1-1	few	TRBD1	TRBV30	TGTGCCTGGAGTGTACCACTGGCCGGGACAGGGAAAAGAGCTTTCTTT	CAWSVPLAGTGKRAFF
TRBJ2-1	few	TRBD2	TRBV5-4	TGTGCCATACGGACTAGCGGGAGATATCATGAGCAGTTCTTC	CAIRTSGRYHEQFF
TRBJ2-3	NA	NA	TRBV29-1	TGCAGCGTTGAACGCGGGGTCGGCACAGATACGCAGTATTTT	CSVERGVGTDTQYF
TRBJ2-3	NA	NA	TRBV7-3	TGTGCCAGCAGCTTAGTTAACCCAGATACGCAGTATTTT	CASSLVNPDTQYF
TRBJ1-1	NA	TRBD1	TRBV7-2	TGTGCCAGCAGCTTGGGACAGAAAGCTTTCTTT	CASSLGQKAFF
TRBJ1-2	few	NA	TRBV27	TGTGCCAGCAGTTTAGGATATCAGGCTACCTATGGCTACACCTTC	CASSLGYQATYGYTF
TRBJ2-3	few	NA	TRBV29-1	TGCAGCGTTGAACTGGGACGCCTCGCCCCAGATACGCAGTATTTT	CSVELGRLAPDTQYF
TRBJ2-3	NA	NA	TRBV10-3	TGTGCCATCAGTCCGCTACCTCCAGACACAGATACGCAGTATTTT	CAISPLPPDTDTQYF
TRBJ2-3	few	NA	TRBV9	TGTGCCAGCAGCGTAGTTCAGCACACAGATACGCAGTATTTT	CASSVVQHTDTQYF
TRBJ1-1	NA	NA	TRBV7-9	TGTGCCAGCAGCTTCGGGGTCCGAAACACTGAAGCTTTCTTT	CASSFGVRNTEAFF